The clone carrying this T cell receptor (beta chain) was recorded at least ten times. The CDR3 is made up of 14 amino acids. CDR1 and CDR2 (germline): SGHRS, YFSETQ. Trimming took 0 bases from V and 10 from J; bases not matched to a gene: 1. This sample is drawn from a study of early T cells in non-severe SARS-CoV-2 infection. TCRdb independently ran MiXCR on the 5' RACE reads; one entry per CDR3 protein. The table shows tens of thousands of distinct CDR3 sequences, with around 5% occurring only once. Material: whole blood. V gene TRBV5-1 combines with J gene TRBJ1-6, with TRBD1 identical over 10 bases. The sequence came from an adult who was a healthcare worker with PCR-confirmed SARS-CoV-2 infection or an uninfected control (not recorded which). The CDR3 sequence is CASSLGDRGSPLHF. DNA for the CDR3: TGCGCCAGCAGCTTGGGGGACAGGGGATCACCCCTCCACTTT.